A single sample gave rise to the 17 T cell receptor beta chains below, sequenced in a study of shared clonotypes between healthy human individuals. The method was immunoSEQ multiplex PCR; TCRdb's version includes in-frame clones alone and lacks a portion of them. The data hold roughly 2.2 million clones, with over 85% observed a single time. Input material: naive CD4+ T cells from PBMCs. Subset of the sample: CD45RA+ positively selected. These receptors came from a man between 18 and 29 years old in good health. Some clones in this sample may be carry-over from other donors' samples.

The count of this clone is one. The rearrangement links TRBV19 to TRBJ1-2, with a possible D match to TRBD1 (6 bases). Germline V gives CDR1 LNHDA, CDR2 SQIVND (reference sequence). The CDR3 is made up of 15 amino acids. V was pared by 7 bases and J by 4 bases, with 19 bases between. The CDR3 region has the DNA TGTGCCAGTACCTCAGGGGCGTTAGGCTCCTATGGCTACACCTTC. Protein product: CASTSGALGSYGYTF.

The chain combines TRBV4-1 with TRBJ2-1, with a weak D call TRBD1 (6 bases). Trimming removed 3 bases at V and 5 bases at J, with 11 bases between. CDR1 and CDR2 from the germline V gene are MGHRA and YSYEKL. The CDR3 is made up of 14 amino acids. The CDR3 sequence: CASSHRDRNNEQFF. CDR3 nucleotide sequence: TGCGCCAGCAGCCATCGCGACAGGAACAATGAGCAGTTCTTC.

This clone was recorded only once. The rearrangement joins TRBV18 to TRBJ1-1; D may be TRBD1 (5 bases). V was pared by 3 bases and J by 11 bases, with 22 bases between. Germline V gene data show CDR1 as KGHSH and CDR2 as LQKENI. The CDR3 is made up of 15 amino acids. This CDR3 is CASSPAAGQGVSAFF. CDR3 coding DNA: TGTGCCAGCTCACCGGCCGCGGGGCAAGGTGTATCTGCTTTCTTT. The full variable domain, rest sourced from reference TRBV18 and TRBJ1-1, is NAGVMQNPRHLVRRRGQEARLRCSPMKGHSHVYWYRQLPEEGLKFMVYLQKENIIDESGMPKERFSAEFPKEGPSILRIQQVVRGDSAAYFCASSPAAGQGVSAFFGQGTRLTVV.

The CDR3: CSSLGGETQYF. CDR3 DNA sequence: TGCAGCTCCCTGGGGGGAGAGACCCAGTACTTC. The rearrangement links TRBV29-1 to TRBJ2-5; D is possibly TRBD2 (6 bases). The CDR3 contains 11 residues. V was pared by 8 bases and J by 4 bases, with 11 bases between. Per the germline V gene, CDR1 is SQVTM and CDR2 is ANQGSEA.

The CDR3 DNA follows: TGTGCCAGCAGCCCCAACAGGAGGCCCTATGGGGGCTACACCTTC. This translates into CASSPNRRPYGGYTF. This chain joins TRBV9 and TRBJ1-2; D perhaps matches TRBD1 (5 bases). Germline V CDR1 and CDR2: SGDLS, YYNGEE. V was pared by 4 bases and J by 8 bases, with 21 bases between. This CDR3 spans 15 amino acids.

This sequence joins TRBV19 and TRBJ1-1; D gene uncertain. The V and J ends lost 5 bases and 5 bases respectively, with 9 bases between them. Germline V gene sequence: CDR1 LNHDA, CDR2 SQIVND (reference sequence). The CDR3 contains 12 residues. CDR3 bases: TGTGCCAGTAGTCTGTCAGAGACTGAAGCTTTCTTT. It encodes CASSLSETEAFF.

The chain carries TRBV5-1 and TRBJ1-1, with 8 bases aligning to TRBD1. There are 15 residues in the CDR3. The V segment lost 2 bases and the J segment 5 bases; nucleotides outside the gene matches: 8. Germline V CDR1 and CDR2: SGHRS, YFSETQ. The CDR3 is CASSFSRGLGTEAFF. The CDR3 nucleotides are TGCGCCAGCAGCTTTTCCAGGGGGCTTGGAACTGAAGCTTTCTTT.

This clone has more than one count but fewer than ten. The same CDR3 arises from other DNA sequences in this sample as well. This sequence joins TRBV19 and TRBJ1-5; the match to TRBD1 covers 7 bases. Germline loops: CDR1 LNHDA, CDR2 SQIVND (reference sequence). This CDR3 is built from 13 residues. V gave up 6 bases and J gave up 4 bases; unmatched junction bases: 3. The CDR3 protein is CASSHRGNQPQHF. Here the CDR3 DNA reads TGTGCCAGTAGCCACAGGGGTAATCAGCCCCAGCATTTT.

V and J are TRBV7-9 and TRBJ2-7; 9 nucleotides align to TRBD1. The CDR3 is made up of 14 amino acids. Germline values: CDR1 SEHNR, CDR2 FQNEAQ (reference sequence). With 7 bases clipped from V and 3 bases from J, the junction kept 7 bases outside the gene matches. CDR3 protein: CASNVLDRGYEQYF. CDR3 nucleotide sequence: TGTGCCAGCAACGTTCTGGACAGGGGCTACGAGCAGTACTTC.

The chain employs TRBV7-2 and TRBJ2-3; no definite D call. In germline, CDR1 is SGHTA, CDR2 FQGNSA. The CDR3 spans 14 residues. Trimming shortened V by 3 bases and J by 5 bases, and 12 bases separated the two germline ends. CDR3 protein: CASSFVRSEDTQYF. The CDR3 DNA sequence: TGTGCCAGCAGCTTCGTCAGGTCCGAAGATACGCAGTATTTT.

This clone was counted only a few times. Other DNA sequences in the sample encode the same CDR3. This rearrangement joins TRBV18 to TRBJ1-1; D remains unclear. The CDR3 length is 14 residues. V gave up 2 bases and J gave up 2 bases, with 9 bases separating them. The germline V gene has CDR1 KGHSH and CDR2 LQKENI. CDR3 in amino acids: CASSPNRANTEAFF. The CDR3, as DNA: TGTGCCAGCTCACCAAACAGAGCCAACACTGAAGCTTTCTTT.

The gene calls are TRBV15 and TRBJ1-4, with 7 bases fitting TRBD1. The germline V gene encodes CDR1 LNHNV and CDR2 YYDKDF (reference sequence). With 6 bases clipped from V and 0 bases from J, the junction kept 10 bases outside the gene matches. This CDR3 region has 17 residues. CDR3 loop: CATRTGSSRATNEKLFF. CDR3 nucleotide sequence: TGTGCCACCAGGACAGGGAGTTCTAGGGCAACTAATGAAAAACTGTTTTTT.

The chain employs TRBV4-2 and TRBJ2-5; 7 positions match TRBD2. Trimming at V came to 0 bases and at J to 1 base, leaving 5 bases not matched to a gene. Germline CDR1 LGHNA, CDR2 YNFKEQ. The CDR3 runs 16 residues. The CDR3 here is CASSQDTAGIQETQYF. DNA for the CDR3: TGTGCCAGCAGCCAAGACACAGCGGGGATCCAAGAGACCCAGTACTTC.

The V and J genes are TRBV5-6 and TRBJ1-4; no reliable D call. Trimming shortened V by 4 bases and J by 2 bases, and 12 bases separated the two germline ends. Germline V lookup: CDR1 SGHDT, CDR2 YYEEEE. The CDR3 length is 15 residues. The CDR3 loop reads CASSPRGGTNEKLFF. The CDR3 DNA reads TGTGCCAGCAGCCCGCGGGGTGGTACTAATGAAAAACTGTTTTTT. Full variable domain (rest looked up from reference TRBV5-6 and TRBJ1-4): DAGVTQSPTHLIKTRGQQVTLRCSPKSGHDTVSWYQQALGQGPQFIFQYYEEEERQRGNFPDRFSGHQFPNYSSELNVNALLLGDSALYLCASSPRGGTNEKLFFGSGTQLSVL.

The CDR3 coding sequence is TGTGCCAGCAGTTCCCACGGACTAGCAACAGATACGCAGTATTTT. This gives the protein CASSSHGLATDTQYF. The chain couples TRBV27 to TRBJ2-3; 8 nucleotides align to TRBD2. The CDR3 contains 15 residues. The germline CDR1 and CDR2 sequences are MNHEY and SMNVEV (reference sequence). With 4 bases clipped from V and 3 bases from J, the junction kept 6 bases outside the gene matches.

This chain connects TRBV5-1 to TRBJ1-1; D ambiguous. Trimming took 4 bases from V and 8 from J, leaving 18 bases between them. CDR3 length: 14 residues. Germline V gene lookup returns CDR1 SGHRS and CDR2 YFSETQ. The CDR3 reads CASSTAVSSGEAFF. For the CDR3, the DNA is TGCGCCAGCAGCACGGCCGTGTCGTCCGGGGAAGCTTTCTTT.

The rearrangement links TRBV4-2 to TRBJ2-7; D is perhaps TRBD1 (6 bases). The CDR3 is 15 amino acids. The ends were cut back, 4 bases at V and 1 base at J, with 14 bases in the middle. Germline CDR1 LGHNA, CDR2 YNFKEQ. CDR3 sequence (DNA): TGTGCCAGCAGCCGCCCGGGACACTCATCCTACGAGCAGTACTTC. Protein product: CASSRPGHSSYEQYF.